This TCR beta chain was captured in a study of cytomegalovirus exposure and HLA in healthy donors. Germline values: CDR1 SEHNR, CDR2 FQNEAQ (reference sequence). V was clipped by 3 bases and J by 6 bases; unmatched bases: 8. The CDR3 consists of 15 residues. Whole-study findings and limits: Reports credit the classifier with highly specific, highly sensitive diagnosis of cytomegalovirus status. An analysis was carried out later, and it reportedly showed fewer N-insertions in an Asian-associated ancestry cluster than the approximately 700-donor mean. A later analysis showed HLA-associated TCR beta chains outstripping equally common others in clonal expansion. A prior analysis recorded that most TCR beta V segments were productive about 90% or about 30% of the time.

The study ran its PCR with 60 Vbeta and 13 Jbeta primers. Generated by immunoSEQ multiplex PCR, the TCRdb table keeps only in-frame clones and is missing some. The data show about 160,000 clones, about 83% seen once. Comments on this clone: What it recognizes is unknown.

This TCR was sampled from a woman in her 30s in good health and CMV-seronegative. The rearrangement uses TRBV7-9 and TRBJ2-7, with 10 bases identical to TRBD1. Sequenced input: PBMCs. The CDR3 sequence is CASSFWTGGTGEQYF. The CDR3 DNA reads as TGTGCCAGCAGCTTTTGGACAGGGGGAACGGGCGAGCAGTACTTC.